A single sample is the source of the 19 T cell receptor beta chains below, sequenced in a study of blood T cell repertoires in COVID-19. TCRdb's copy holds only in-frame clones and misses some; the assay was immunoSEQ multiplex PCR. The sample carries some 240,000 clones, around 90% recorded once. Sequencing used peripheral blood. All receptors come from a man between 60 and 70 years old who had recovered from COVID-19.

This clone was seen only once. This chain joins TRBV19 and TRBJ1-1; D is possibly TRBD1 (5 bases). The germline V gene has CDR1 LNHDA and CDR2 SQIVND (reference sequence). The CDR3 has 16 residues. Trimming took 1 base from V and 0 from J, leaving 12 bases between them. The CDR3 DNA reads TGTGCCAGTAGTATAGGAATAGGGGCTGTGAACACTGAAGCTTTCTTT. It encodes CASSIGIGAVNTEAFF.

J is TRBJ2-7 and V is TRBV4-1; TRBD1 might be the D (7 bases). The CDR3 has 21 amino acids. Germline V gives CDR1 MGHRA, CDR2 YSYEKL. The V end was cut by 4 bases, the J end by 3 bases, with 34 bases between. CDR3 residues: CASSPILGGQPPGTSYYEQYF. CDR3 sequence (DNA): TGCGCCAGCAGCCCCATTCTCGGGGGACAGCCGCCCGGGACCTCTTACTACGAGCAGTACTTC.

The chain is built from TRBV6-5 and TRBJ2-7; the match to TRBD1 covers 8 bases. The CDR3 consists of 12 residues. Germline lookup yields CDR1 MNHEY and CDR2 SVGAGI. Germline trimming cut 10 bases from V and 2 bases from J; bases unmatched to any gene: 4. The CDR3 coding sequence is TGTGCCACCAGGGACAGGCCCTACGAGCAGTACGTC. It codes for CATRDRPYEQYV.

The V gene is TRBV18, the J gene TRBJ1-1; D may be TRBD1 (5 bases). V lost 0 bases to trimming and J lost 4 bases, with 9 bases between them. This CDR3 spans 14 amino acids. CDR1 and CDR2 from the germline V gene are KGHSH and LQKENI. The chain's CDR3 is CASSPPPRVTEAFF. CDR3 nucleotide sequence: TGTGCCAGCTCACCACCCCCCAGGGTCACTGAAGCTTTCTTT.

On this clone: The same CDR3 arises from other DNA sequences in this sample as well. The gene calls are TRBV3-1 (or the pseudogene TRBV3-2) and TRBJ1-4, with D uncertain. V was clipped by 3 bases and J by 7 bases, with 3 bases between them. There are 11 residues in the CDR3. CDR1 and CDR2 (germline): LGHDT, YNNKEL (reference sequence). DNA of the CDR3: TGTGCCAGCAGCCACGGTGAAAAACTGTTTTTT. Encoded protein: CASSHGEKLFF.

This chain uses TRBV5-6 with TRBJ1-5, with 10 bases matching TRBD1. With 4 bases clipped from V and 1 base from J, the junction kept 5 bases outside the gene matches. The CDR3 covers 16 residues. CDR1 and CDR2 (germline): SGHDT, YYEEEE. The chain's CDR3 is CASSRTGGPSNQPQHF. Written as DNA, the CDR3 is TGTGCCAGCAGCAGGACAGGGGGGCCGAGCAATCAGCCCCAGCATTTT.

This chain joins TRBV7-6 and TRBJ2-1; 9 nucleotides agree with TRBD1. This CDR3 is 14 amino acids long. V lost 8 bases to trimming and J lost 8 bases; unmatched junction nucleotides: 10. CDR1 is SGHVS, CDR2 FNYEAQ, per germline. The CDR3 reads CASAVSDRGDEQFF. As DNA, the CDR3 is TGTGCCAGCGCCGTCTCGGACAGGGGTGATGAGCAGTTCTTC.

This chain uses TRBV19 with TRBJ2-3; a possible D gene is TRBD1 (6 bases). This CDR3 has 14 residues. The germline V and J ends were trimmed by 7 bases and 2 bases, with 13 bases remaining between them. CDR1 and CDR2 from the germline V gene are LNHDA and SQIVND (reference sequence). CDR3 DNA sequence: TGTGCCAGTACTAAACGGGACATCACAGATACGCAGTATTTT. Its protein is CASTKRDITDTQYF.

V gene TRBV15 combines with J gene TRBJ2-7, with a possible D match to TRBD1 (5 bases). Germline V CDR1 and CDR2: LNHNV, YYDKDF (reference sequence). The CDR3 length is 14 residues. Between the trimmed V and J ends, which lost 0 bases and 2 bases, there was a span of 8 bases. The CDR3 sequence: CATSRDIQAYEQYV. The CDR3 nucleotides are TGTGCCACCAGCAGAGATATACAGGCCTACGAGCAGTACGTC.

This chain links TRBV7-2 with TRBJ1-2; 9 bases align to TRBD1. This CDR3 is built from 13 residues. In germline, CDR1 is SGHTA, CDR2 FQGNSA. Trimming at V came to 5 bases and at J to 7 bases, leaving 5 bases not matched to a gene. The CDR3 is CASSRDRGGGYTF. CDR3 DNA sequence: TGTGCCAGCAGCCGAGACAGGGGGGGTGGCTACACCTTC.

The V gene is TRBV4-1, the J gene TRBJ2-7; D might be TRBD1 (5 bases). The V end was cut by 6 bases, the J end by 5 bases, with 14 bases between. The germline V gene encodes CDR1 MGHRA and CDR2 YSYEKL. The CDR3 consists of 13 residues. CDR3 DNA: TGCGCCAGCAGTATAAAGGGGATGGACGAGCAGTACTTC. As protein: CASSIKGMDEQYF.

This sequence joins TRBV29-1 and TRBJ2-1; TRBD1 aligns across 7 bases. J gave up 3 bases and V 4 bases, and 3 bases lay outside the gene matches. CDR1 is SQVTM and CDR2 is ANQGSEA in the germline V gene. CDR3 length: 13 residues. The CDR3 DNA sequence: TGCAGCGTTGTTGGGGACAGCTACAATGAGCAGTTCTTC. Translation gives CSVVGDSYNEQFF.

As for this clone: The junction departs from germline at one end; a sequencing error may be responsible. This chain links TRBV5-1 with TRBJ1-2, with D perhaps matching TRBD1 (6 bases). Germline V lookup: CDR1 SGHRS, CDR2 YFSETQ. CDR3 size: 15 residues. The CDR3 loop reads CASSWLGQTNYGYTF. CDR3 nucleotide sequence: TGCGCCAGCAGCTGGCTAGGACAGACTAATTATGGCTACACCTTC.

This CDR3 reads CASSISNQPQHF. For the CDR3, the DNA is TGCGCCAGCTCAATTAGCAATCAGCCCCAGCATTTT. J is TRBJ1-5 and V is TRBV10-2, with D unclear. This CDR3 has 12 amino acids. The ends were cut back, 8 bases at V and 0 bases at J, with 5 bases in the middle. Germline V lookup: CDR1 WSHSY, CDR2 SAAADI.

The V call is TRBV12-5, the J call TRBJ1-3; TRBD1 matches 8 bases. Germline CDR1 is LGHNT and CDR2 is FRNRAP. This CDR3 has 16 amino acids. V dropped 6 bases and J dropped 4; count of bases not matched to a gene: 11. CDR3 nucleotide sequence: TGTGCTAGTGGAGCCCCTCCCGGACAGGGAGGAAACACCATATATTTT. Translating it yields CASGAPPGQGGNTIYF. Looking up the rest from reference TRBV12-5 and TRBJ1-3 gives the full variable domain: DARVTQTPRHKVTEMGQEVTMRCQPILGHNTVFWYRQTMMQGLELLAYFRNRAPLDDSGMPKDRFSAEMPDATLATLKIQPSEPRDSAVYFCASGAPPGQGGNTIYFGEGSWLTVV.

The V gene is TRBV24-1, the J gene TRBJ2-2; TRBD1 is a possible D gene (9 bases). From germline, CDR1 is KGHDR and CDR2 SFDVKD. The CDR3 spans 17 residues. V was pared by 6 bases and J by 5 bases, with 21 bases between. This CDR3 is CATSLAGTGRLTGELFF. The DNA of the CDR3 is TGTGCCACCAGTTTAGCGGGGACAGGGCGTCTGACCGGGGAGCTGTTTTTT.

The J gene is TRBJ1-5, the V gene TRBV6-6; the match to TRBD1 covers 9 bases. Germline V CDR1 and CDR2: MNHNY, SVGAGI (reference sequence). The ends lost 7 bases at V and 7 bases at J; junction bases unmatched: 8. This CDR3 spans 14 amino acids. The DNA of the CDR3 is TGTGCCAGCACGGGACAGGGTGGGTGGCAGCCCCAGCATTTT. Translating gives CASTGQGGWQPQHF.

The chain carries TRBV2 and TRBJ1-3; a possible D gene is TRBD1 (6 bases). V gave up 4 bases and J gave up 1 base, with 8 bases separating them. Germline values: CDR1 SNHLY, CDR2 FYNNEI. This CDR3 has 14 amino acids. The CDR3 DNA reads TGTGCCAGCAGTGCCCAGGGGTCTGGAAACACCATATATTTT. Translated, it gives CASSAQGSGNTIYF. Variable domain in full (rest from reference TRBV2 and TRBJ1-3): EPEVTQTPSHQVTQMGQEVILRCVPISNHLYFYWYRQILGQKVEFLVSFYNNEISEKSEIFDDQFSVERPDGSNFTLKIRSTKLEDSAMYFCASSAQGSGNTIYFGEGSWLTVV.

The chain uses TRBV3-1 (or the pseudogene TRBV3-2) and TRBJ2-7; D possibly corresponds to TRBD1 (6 bases). Trimming shortened V by 8 bases and J by 0 bases, and 20 bases separated the two germline ends. CDR1 is LGHDT, CDR2 YNNKEL, per germline (reference sequence). This CDR3 comprises 16 residues. The DNA of the CDR3 is TGTGCCAGCGGGGGACACCGTTCCGGCCGCTCCTACGAGCAGTACTTC. It translates to CASGGHRSGRSYEQYF.